These T cell receptor beta chains were read from a single sample in a study of blood T cell repertoires in COVID-19. The protocol was immunoSEQ multiplex PCR, while the TCRdb copy is restricted to in-frame clones and leaves out a portion. The table includes over 200,000 clones, 85% to 90% detected once. Sequencing used PBMCs or T cells enriched from blood (not recorded which). The receptor set was obtained from a man aged 18 to 30 who had recovered from COVID-19. The CDR3 runs from the conserved cysteine through the conserved F or W. The D gene is left open where the match is weak. Rows give clone size only sometimes, using once, few, many, or a class for an expanded clone.

v_call	d_call	clone_size	j_call	cdr3_nt	cdr3_aa
TRBV11-2	.	.	TRBJ1-3	TGTGCCAGCAGCCGAGTAGGAAACACCATATATTTT	CASSRVGNTIYF
TRBV7-3	.	once	TRBJ2-3	TGTGCCAGCAGCCCAACAGGGCCAGATACGCAGTATTTT	CASSPTGPDTQYF
TRBV9	.	.	TRBJ2-1	TGTGCCAGCAGCGTAGAGGGGGTTAGCTCCTACAATGAGCAGTTCTTC	CASSVEGVSSYNEQFF
TRBV6-2/TRBV6-3	TRBD1	.	TRBJ1-1	TGTGCCAGCAGTTACCCACAGGGGGCGTACACTGAAGCTTTCTTT	CASSYPQGAYTEAFF
TRBV2	TRBD2	.	TRBJ2-2	TGTGCCACACGGACTAGCACCGGGGAGCTGTTTTTT	CATRTSTGELFF
TRBV30	.	.	TRBJ1-1	TGTCGAGACAGATACACTGAAGCTTTCTTT	CRDRYTEAFF
TRBV30	.	.	TRBJ2-7	TGTGCCTGGAGTGTTGCAGGGTTCTCTTCCTACGAGCAGTACTTC	CAWSVAGFSSYEQYF
TRBV5-6	.	.	TRBJ1-2	TGTGCCAGCAGCCTTATCGGGGATCCCTATGGCTACACCTTC	CASSLIGDPYGYTF
TRBV5-1	.	.	TRBJ2-3	TGCGCCAGCATGTACCCGGGTAGCACAGATACGCAGTATTTT	CASMYPGSTDTQYF
TRBV2	TRBD1	few	TRBJ1-2	TGTGCCAGCAGTGAATTCGGTCAGGGGGCGAACTATGGCTACACCTTC	CASSEFGQGANYGYTF
TRBV6-2/TRBV6-3	.	.	TRBJ1-5	TGTGCCAGCAGCTTTTTTCCACAGGGATATAGCAATCAGCCCCAGCATTTT	CASSFFPQGYSNQPQHF
TRBV6-2/TRBV6-3	.	.	TRBJ2-7	TGTGCCAGCAGTCACGGGTCCGGGGAGGACTTC	CASSHGSGEDF
TRBV6-2/TRBV6-3	.	.	TRBJ1-2	TGTGCCAGCAGTCCCTCGCACGGCGGTAACTATGGCTACACCTTC	CASSPSHGGNYGYTF
TRBV19	.	.	TRBJ1-1	TGTGCCAGCGGTCAGGGCCCGAACACTGAAGCTTTCTTT	CASGQGPNTEAFF
TRBV4-1	.	.	TRBJ1-5	TGCGCCAGCAGCCTCGAAGGGAGCAAGCCCCAGCATTTT	CASSLEGSKPQHF
TRBV5-1	TRBD1	.	TRBJ1-4	TGCGCCAGCAGCTTCACAGGGGATGATGAAAAACTGTTTTTT	CASSFTGDDEKLFF
TRBV11-2	TRBD1	.	TRBJ2-7	TGTGCCAGCAGCTACCCCGGGACAGGGCCCGACGAGCAGTACTTC	CASSYPGTGPDEQYF
TRBV12-3/TRBV12-4	.	.	TRBJ1-6	TGTGCCAGCACCTCACGACAGAATTCACCCCTCCACTTT	CASTSRQNSPLHF
TRBV9	.	.	TRBJ2-3	TGTGCCAGCAGCGTGGGAGGTCCCACAGATACGCAGTATTTT	CASSVGGPTDTQYF
TRBV6-5	TRBD1	.	TRBJ1-6	TGTGCCAGCAGTCCTACAGGGGTTCGGGGTTCACCCCTCCACTTT	CASSPTGVRGSPLHF
TRBV18	TRBD1	.	TRBJ1-1	TGTGCCAGCCGGATTGGACAGGGTGAGACCACTGAAGCTTTCTTT	CASRIGQGETTEAFF
TRBV7-9	.	.	TRBJ2-5	TGTGCCAGCAGCTTAATTACCGGGGGGCCCCAAGAGACCCAGTACTTC	CASSLITGGPQETQYF
TRBV3-1/TRBV3-2	.	.	TRBJ2-1	TGTGCCAGCAGCCAAGATGGGCGGGGTTTTTGGAATGAGCAGTTCTTC	CASSQDGRGFWNEQFF
TRBV7-9	TRBD2	.	TRBJ2-1	TGTGCCAGCAGCTTAGTAGCGGGAGTCGTTGAGCAGTTCTTC	CASSLVAGVVEQFF
TRBV19	.	once	TRBJ1-5	TGTGCCAGTAGTATTCTTGCAGGAACTAGCAATCAGCCCCAGCATTTT	CASSILAGTSNQPQHF
TRBV3-1/TRBV3-2	.	.	TRBJ1-5	TGTGCCAGCAGTTACAGTAGCAATCAGCCCCAGCATTTT	CASSYSSNQPQHF
TRBV5-5	.	.	TRBJ1-5	TGTGCCAGCAGCTTGGACGACAGGATAAACAATCAGCCCCAGCATTTT	CASSLDDRINNQPQHF